What follows is one TCR beta chain and its context. Its target antigen remains unknown. No base quality information exists; no much larger clone differs at one position. The entry originates in a study of blood T cell repertoires in COVID-19 (dated by TCRdb to 2020 to 2022). Regarding the complete study: Collaborator samples came from the United States, Italy and Spain and covered acute and convalescent phases of COVID-19. The repertoires were made available in a free public database intended to serve as a resource for research on the immune response to SARS-CoV-2. Nearly every sample came with metadata listing a de-identified subject ID, COVID-19 status, age in years and sex. The prospective study material was composed of cDNA or gDNA derived from T cells, B-cell-depleted T cells, or PBMCs. Deeply sampled blood TCRbeta repertoires from subjects exposed to, actively infected with, or recovered from COVID-19 were included in the dataset. The samples were drawn from the first 160 participants of the ongoing ImmuneRACE study and from some 1,300 subjects provided by 6 global collaborators. Where HLA class I and class II types were available, the types were taken from metadata supplied by the sample provider, not from assay-based typing. The study at large found these results: Clinical and demographic metadata were provided uncurated, with the amount varying by source and participant.

In Seattle, one collaborating source enrolled patients while the infection was active and tracked those patients longitudinally over the course of disease. Collaborating institutions collected whole blood in K2EDTA tubes following their own protocols. For TCRbeta analysis, collaborators shipped samples as frozen whole blood, isolated PBMCs, or DNA extracted from either of those sample types. V and J are truncated by 4 bases and 4 bases respectively, leaving an intervening sequence of 14 bases. The CDR3 contains 14 residues, cysteine and phenylalanine counted. This entry keeps only the CDR3 DNA: 42 bases, framed from base 1. The germline V gene specifies SGHRS as CDR1 and YFSETQ as CDR2. TCRbeta CDR3 regions were amplified from genomic DNA by means of the immunoSEQ Assay, a bias-controlled multiplex PCR. The source study handled its data this way. The number of nucleated cells in each sample was estimated from the amplification of reference gene primers within the assay. To quantify the absolute abundance of each unique TCRbeta CDR3 rearrangement, sequence reads were collapsed and filtered. For each sample, productive Simpson clonality was calculated as the square root of Simpson's diversity index across productive rearrangements. TCRdb re-hosts the immuneACCESS table, in-frame sequences only. Its copies lack some clones; in the studies checked, an unresolved V gene accounts for under half of them, and the cause for the rest is not known. Clonal size and the V and J genes are those of that table, whereas D and trimming came from the DNA. Within this sample are about 250,000 clones, with around 90% of them counted one time only. Jointly, the top ten make up over 0.8% of the sample.

The sequence was obtained from a man aged 25-40 years with COVID-19, enrolled during active disease. The specimen sequenced was peripheral blood. The chain uses TRBV5-1 and TRBJ1-2; the D region possibly corresponds to TRBD1 (6 bases align). Read as DNA, the sequence is TGCGCCAGCAGCCAAGGGACATCCCTCTATGGCTACACCTTC. This sequence encodes CASSQGTSLYGYTF.